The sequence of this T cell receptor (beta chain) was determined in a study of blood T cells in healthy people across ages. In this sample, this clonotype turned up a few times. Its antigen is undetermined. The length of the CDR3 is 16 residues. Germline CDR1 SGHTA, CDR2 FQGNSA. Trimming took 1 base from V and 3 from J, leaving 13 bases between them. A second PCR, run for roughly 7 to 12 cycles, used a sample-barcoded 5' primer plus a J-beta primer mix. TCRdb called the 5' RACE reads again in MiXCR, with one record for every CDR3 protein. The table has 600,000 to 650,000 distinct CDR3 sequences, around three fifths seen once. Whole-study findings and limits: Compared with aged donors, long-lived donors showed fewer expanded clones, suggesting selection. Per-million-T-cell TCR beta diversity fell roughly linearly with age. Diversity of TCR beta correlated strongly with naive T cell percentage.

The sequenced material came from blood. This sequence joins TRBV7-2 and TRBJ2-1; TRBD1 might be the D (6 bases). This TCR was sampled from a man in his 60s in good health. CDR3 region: CASSLGARGIYNEQFF. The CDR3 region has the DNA TGTGCCAGCAGCTTAGGGGCCAGGGGAATCTACAATGAGCAGTTCTTC.